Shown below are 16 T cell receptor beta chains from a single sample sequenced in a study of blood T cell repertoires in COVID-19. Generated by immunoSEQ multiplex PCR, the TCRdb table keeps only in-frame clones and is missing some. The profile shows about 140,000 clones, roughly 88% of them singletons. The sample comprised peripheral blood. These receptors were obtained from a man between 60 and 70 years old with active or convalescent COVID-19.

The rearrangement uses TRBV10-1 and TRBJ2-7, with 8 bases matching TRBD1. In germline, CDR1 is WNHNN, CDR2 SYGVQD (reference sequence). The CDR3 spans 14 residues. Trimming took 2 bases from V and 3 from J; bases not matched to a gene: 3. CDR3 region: CASSELQGGYEQYF. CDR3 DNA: TGCGCCAGCAGTGAGCTACAGGGGGGCTACGAGCAGTACTTC.

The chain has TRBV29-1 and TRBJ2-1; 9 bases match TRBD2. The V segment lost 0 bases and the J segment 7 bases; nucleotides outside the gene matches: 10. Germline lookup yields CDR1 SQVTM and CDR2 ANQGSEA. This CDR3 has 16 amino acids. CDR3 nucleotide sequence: TGCAGCGTTGAAGATCTGGGCGGGAGGGCCAGAAATGAGCAGTTCTTC. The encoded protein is CSVEDLGGRARNEQFF.

CDR3 coding DNA: TGTGCCAGCAGCTTAGACGGACTCAATGAGCAGTTCTTC. This gives the protein CASSLDGLNEQFF. The chain joins TRBV11-2 to TRBJ2-1, with D possibly being TRBD2 (5 bases). Germline V gene data show CDR1 as SGHAT and CDR2 as FQNNGV. This CDR3 contains 13 residues. V was pared by 0 bases and J by 6 bases, with 6 bases between.

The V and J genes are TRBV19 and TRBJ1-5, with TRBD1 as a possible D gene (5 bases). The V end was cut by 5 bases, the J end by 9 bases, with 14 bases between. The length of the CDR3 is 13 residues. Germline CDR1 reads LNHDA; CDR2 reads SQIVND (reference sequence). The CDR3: CASSDRGQSPQHF. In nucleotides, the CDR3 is TGTGCCAGTAGTGATAGGGGCCAATCGCCCCAGCATTTT.

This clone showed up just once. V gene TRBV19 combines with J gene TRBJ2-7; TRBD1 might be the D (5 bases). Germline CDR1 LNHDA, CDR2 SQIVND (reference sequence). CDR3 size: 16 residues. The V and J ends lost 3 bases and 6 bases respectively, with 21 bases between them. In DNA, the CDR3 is TGTGCCAGTAGTATTGGCCAGGGATTACAGATGGGCGAGCAGTACTTC. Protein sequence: CASSIGQGLQMGEQYF.

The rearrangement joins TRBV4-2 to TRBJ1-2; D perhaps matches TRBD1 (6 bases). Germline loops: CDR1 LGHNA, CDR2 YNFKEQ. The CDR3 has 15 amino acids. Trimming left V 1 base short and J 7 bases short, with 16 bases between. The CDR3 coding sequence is TGTGCCAGCAGCCAAGGGGCCACAGGGCCCGGTGGCTACACCTTC. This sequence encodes CASSQGATGPGGYTF.

The CDR3 here is CASSVEWEGGNEQFF. CDR3 in DNA: TGTGCCAGCAGCGTAGAATGGGAGGGCGGGAATGAGCAGTTCTTC. This rearrangement joins TRBV9 to TRBJ2-1; 7 nucleotides agree with TRBD2. The CDR3 has 15 amino acids. The germline gives CDR1 SGDLS, CDR2 YYNGEE. V lost 0 bases, J lost 7 bases, and 7 bases stayed unmatched. Supplemented by reference TRBV9 and TRBJ2-1, the full variable domain reads DSGVTQTPKHLITATGQRVTLRCSPRSGDLSVYWYQQSLDQGLQFLIQYYNGEERAKGNILERFSAQQFPDLHSELNLSSLELGDSALYFCASSVEWEGGNEQFFGPGTRLTVL.

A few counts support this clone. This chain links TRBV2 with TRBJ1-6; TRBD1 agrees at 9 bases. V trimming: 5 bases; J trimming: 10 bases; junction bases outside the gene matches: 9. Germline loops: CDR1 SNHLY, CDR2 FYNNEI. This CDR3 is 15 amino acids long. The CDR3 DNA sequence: TGTGCCAGCAGTATTGGCGGACAGGGGCACTCACCCCTCCACTTT. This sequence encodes CASSIGGQGHSPLHF. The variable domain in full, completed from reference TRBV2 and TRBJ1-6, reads EPEVTQTPSHQVTQMGQEVILRCVPISNHLYFYWYRQILGQKVEFLVSFYNNEISEKSEIFDDQFSVERPDGSNFTLKIRSTKLEDSAMYFCASSIGGQGHSPLHFGNGTRLTVT.

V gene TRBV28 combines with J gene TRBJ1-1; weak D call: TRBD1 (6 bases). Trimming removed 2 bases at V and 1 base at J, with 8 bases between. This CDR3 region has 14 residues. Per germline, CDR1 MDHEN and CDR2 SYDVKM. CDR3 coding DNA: TGTGCCAGCAGTTTACAGGGGTGGAACACTGAAGCTTTCTTT. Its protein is CASSLQGWNTEAFF.

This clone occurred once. DNA of the CDR3: TGTGCCACTGGGAGCTTTGATACGCAGTATTTT. Protein product: CATGSFDTQYF. The J gene is TRBJ2-3, the V gene TRBV10-3; the D gene is possibly TRBD2 (5 bases). Germline-derived CDR1 and CDR2 are ENHRY and SYGVKD. Deletions cut 10 bases from V and 6 bases from J, with 11 bases between. The CDR3 spans 11 residues.

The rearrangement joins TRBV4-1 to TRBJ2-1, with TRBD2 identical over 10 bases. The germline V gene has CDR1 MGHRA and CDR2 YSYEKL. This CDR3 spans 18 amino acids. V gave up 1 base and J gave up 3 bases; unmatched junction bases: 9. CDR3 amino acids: CASSQGVSGRRFYNEQFF. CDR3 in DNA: TGCGCCAGCAGCCAAGGGGTTAGCGGGAGGAGGTTCTACAATGAGCAGTTCTTC.

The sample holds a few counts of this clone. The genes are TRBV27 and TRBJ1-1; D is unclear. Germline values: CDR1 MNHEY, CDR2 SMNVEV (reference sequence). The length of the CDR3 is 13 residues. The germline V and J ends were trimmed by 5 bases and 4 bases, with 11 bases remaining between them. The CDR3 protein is CASSPRGGTEAFF. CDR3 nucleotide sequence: TGTGCCAGCAGTCCCCGGGGAGGCACTGAAGCTTTCTTT.

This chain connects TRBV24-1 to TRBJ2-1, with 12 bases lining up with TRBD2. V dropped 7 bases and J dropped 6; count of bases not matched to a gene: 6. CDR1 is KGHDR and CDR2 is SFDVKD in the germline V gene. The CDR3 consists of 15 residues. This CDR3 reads CATRDRLAGVNEQFF. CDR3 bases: TGTGCCACCAGGGATCGACTAGCGGGAGTCAATGAGCAGTTCTTC.

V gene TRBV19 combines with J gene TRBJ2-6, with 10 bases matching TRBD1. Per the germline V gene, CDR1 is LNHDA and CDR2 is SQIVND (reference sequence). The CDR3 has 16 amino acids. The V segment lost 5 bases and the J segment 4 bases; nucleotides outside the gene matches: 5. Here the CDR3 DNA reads TGTGCCAGTAGTCCCGGGACAGGGGCCGGGGCCAACGTCCTGACTTTC. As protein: CASSPGTGAGANVLTF.

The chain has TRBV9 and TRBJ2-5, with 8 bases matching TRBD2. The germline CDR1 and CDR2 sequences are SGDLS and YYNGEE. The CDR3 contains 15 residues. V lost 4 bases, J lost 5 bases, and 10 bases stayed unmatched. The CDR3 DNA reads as TGTGCCAGCAGCCCTAGCCCGCGGGGGGTGGAGACCCAGTACTTC. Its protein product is CASSPSPRGVETQYF.

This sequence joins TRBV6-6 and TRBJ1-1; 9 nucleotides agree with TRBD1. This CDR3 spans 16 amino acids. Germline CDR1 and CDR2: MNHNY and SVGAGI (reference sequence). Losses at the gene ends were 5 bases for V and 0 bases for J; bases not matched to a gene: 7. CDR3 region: CASSPTGTGLNTEAFF. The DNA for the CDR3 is TGTGCCAGCAGTCCTACGGGGACAGGGCTGAACACTGAAGCTTTCTTT.